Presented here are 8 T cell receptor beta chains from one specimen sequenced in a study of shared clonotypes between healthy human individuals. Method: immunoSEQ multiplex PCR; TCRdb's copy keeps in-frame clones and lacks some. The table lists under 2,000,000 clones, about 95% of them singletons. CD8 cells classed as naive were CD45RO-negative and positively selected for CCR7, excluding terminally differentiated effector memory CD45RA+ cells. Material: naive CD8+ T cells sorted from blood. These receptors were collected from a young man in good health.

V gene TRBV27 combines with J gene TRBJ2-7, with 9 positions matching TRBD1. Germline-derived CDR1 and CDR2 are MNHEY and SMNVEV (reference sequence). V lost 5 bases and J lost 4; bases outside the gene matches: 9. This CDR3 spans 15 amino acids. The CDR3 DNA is TGTGCCAGCAGTGTGGACAGGGGCGGGGGTTACGAGCAGTACTTC. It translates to CASSVDRGGGYEQYF.

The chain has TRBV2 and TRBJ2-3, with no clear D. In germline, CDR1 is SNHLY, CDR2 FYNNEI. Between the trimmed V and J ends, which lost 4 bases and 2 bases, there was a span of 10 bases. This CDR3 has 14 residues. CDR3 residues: CASSGLGNTDTQYF. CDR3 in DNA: TGTGCCAGCAGTGGTCTGGGAAACACAGATACGCAGTATTTT.

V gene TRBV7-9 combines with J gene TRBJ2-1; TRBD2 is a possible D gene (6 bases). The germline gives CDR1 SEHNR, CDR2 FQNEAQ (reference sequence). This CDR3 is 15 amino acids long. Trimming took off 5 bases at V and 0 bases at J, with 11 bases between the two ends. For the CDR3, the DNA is TGTGCCAGCAGCAACGCCGGGAGCTCCTACAATGAGCAGTTCTTC. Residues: CASSNAGSSYNEQFF.

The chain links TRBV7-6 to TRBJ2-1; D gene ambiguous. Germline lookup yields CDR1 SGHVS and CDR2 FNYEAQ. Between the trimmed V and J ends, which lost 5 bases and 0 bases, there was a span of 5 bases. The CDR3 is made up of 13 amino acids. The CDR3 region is CASSDSSYNEQFF. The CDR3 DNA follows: TGTGCCAGCAGCGATAGCTCCTACAATGAGCAGTTCTTC.

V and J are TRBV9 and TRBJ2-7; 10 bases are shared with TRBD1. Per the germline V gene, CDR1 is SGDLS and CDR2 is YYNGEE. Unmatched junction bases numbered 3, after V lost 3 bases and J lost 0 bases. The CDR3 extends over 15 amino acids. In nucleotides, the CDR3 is TGTGCCAGCAGCGGGGGACAGGGGAGCTCCTACGAGCAGTACTTC. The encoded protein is CASSGGQGSSYEQYF.

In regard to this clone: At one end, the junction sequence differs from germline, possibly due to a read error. CDR3 bases: TGTGCTAGCAGCTTGGAGACAGCCGGGGAGCTGTTTTTT. It yields the protein CASSLETAGELFF. This chain joins TRBV7-7 and TRBJ2-2; tentative D call: TRBD1 (5 bases). The germline V gene has CDR1 SSHAT and CDR2 FNYEAQ (reference sequence). The CDR3 contains 13 residues.

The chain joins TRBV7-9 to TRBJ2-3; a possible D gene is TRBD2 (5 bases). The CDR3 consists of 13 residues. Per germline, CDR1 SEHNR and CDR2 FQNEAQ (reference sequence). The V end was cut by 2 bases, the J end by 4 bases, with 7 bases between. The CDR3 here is CASSLSSADTQYF. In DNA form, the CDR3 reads TGTGCCAGCAGCTTAAGTAGCGCAGATACGCAGTATTTT. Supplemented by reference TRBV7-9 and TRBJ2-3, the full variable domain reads DTGVSQNPRHKITKRGQNVTFRCDPISEHNRLYWYRQTLGQGPEFLTYFQNEAQLEKSRLLSDRFSAERPKGSFSTLEIQRTEQGDSAMYLCASSLSSADTQYFGPGTRLTVL.

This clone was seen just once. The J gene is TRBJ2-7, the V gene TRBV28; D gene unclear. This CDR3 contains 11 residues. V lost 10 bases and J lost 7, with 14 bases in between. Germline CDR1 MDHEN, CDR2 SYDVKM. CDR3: CAILRGGEQYF. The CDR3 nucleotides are TGTGCCATTTTAAGAGGTGGGGAGCAGTACTTC.